Detailed here is one T cell receptor (beta chain). Its specificity is not known. Use of 60 Vbeta and 13 Jbeta primers characterized the PCR. Assay used: immunoSEQ multiplex PCR; TCRdb lists only in-frame clones, some missing. The repertoire holds some 150,000 clones, with roughly 79% as singletons. This record comes from a study of cytomegalovirus exposure and HLA in healthy donors. J lost 4 bases, V lost 8 bases, and 6 bases had no gene match. The CDR3 is 15 amino acids. The germline V gene has CDR1 MNHNS and CDR2 SASEGT. The study, taken as a whole, reports: The number of N-insertions in an Asian-associated ancestry cluster was reportedly below the 666-donor mean in a later analysis. Some V segments, including TRBV6-2 and TRBV6-3, were excluded as indistinguishable.

In nominal health when sampled, donors likely had unrecorded immune exposures nonetheless. The chain has TRBV6-1 and TRBJ2-1, with 12 bases that match TRBD2. The TCR sequence derives from a young woman in good health and CMV-seropositive. Sequencing was carried out using PBMCs. The CDR3 DNA is TGTGCCAGCGGCTCCGGGACTAGCGGGTACAATGAGCAGTTCTTC. Translation gives CASGSGTSGYNEQFF.